Here is one T cell receptor (beta chain) with its context. Trimming took 7 bases from V and 7 from J; bases not matched to a gene: 15. There are 15 residues in the CDR3. This sample is part of a study of T cells after yellow fever vaccination. TCRdb re-called the 5' RACE reads through MiXCR, storing one row per CDR3 protein. There are hundreds of thousands of distinct CDR3 sequences in the sample; approximately 18% occur only once, and over 15% lies in the top ten. Material: PBMCs, obtained before the yellow fever booster vaccination. The chain is built from TRBV12-3 or TRBV12-4 and TRBJ2-5; 7 bases are shared with TRBD2. The TCR sequence derives from a young man who received the YFV17D yellow fever vaccine. CDR3 protein: CASTHTTSPVGTQYF. In nucleotides, the CDR3 is TGTGCCAGCACCCATACGACTAGCCCCGTTGGGACCCAGTACTTC.